This T cell receptor beta chain was captured in a study of human T cells and chemical hapten exposure. The overall study: Minor pooled library volume differences mainly drove per-sample TCR yield variation.

As processed by the authors: From about 22,000 to 700,000 TCRs were found per sample, with a median of roughly 89,000. TCRdb processed the RACE reads anew with MiXCR; each CDR3 protein has one entry. The authors' filters were not applied to this entry. The profile covers 180,000 or so distinct CDR3 sequences, with about 25% appearing a single time and 2% to 2.5% taken by the ten largest. Indicated time point: patch test 3, about 24 weeks after DPC sensitization. This sample's treatment: therapeutic diphenylcyclopropenone sensitization with weekly scalp DPC. The study drew its donors from alopecia patients who were 18 to 70 years old and suitable for DPC. CDR3 length: 13 residues. V was cut by 2 bases and J by 5 bases, with 8 bases left in between. Per germline, CDR1 SGHTA and CDR2 FQGNSA.

Source: whole blood, taken in connection with sensitization to the hapten diphenylcyclopropenone (DPC). V gene TRBV7-2 combines with J gene TRBJ2-3; the D is unclear. The origin of this receptor is a woman between 40 and 50 years old with alopecia areata. Some clones in this sample may be carry-over from other donors' samples. The CDR3 region has the DNA TGTGCCAGCAGCTTACAAATCAGAGATACGCAGTATTTT. This translates into CASSLQIRDTQYF.